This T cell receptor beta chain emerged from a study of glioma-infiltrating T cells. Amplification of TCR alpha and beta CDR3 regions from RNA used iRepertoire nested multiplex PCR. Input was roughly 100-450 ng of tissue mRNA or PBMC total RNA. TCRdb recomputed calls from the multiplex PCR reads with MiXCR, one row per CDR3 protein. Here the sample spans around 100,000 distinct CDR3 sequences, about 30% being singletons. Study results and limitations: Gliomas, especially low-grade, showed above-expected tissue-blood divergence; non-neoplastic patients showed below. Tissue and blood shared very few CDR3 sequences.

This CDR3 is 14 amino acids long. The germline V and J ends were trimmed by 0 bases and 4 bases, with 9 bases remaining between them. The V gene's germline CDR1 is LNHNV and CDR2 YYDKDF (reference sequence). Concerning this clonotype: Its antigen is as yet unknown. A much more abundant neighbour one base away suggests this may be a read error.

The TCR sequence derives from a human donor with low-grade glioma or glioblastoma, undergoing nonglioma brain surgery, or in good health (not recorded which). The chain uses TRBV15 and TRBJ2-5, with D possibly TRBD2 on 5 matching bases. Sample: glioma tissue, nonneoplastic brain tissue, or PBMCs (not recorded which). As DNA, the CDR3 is TGTGCCACCAGCAGAGACAGGAGCGGAGAGACCCAGTACTTC. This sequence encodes CATSRDRSGETQYF.